This entry lists 23 T cell receptor beta chains sequenced from one sample in a study of cytomegalovirus exposure and HLA in healthy donors. The primer mix had 60 Vbeta and 13 Jbeta primers. Assay used: immunoSEQ multiplex PCR; TCRdb lists only in-frame clones, some missing. This table has approximately 210,000 clones, 85% to 90% appearing once. The sequencing sample was made of PBMCs. Receptors were obtained from a woman under 30 in good health and CMV-seronegative.

The genes are TRBV7-2 and TRBJ2-5; TRBD2 agrees at 9 bases. The CDR3 is made up of 17 amino acids. V shed 5 bases, J shed 5 bases, and the junction held 15 bases outside the gene matches. Germline V CDR1 and CDR2: SGHTA, FQGNSA. The CDR3 bases are TGTGCCAGCAGCACCCTCCTCGTTGGCGGGGGGGGCGAGACCCAGTACTTC. Protein product: CASSTLLVGGGGETQYF.

A note on this clone: A read error may produce the germline difference seen at one junction end. This sequence joins TRBV6-1 and TRBJ2-3; D is perhaps TRBD2 (7 bases). The CDR3 spans 13 residues. Germline V gives CDR1 MNHNS, CDR2 SASEGT. CDR3 amino acids: CASSYRGGGSRSF. The CDR3 region has the DNA TGTGCCAGCAGTTATCGGGGAGGGGGGAGTCGGTCTTTT.

The chain's CDR3 is CASSVEEGVNYGYTF. The CDR3 DNA reads as TGTGCCAGCAGCGTAGAAGAAGGAGTGAACTATGGCTACACCTTC. The J gene is TRBJ1-2, the V gene TRBV9, with D unclear. Germline V lookup: CDR1 SGDLS, CDR2 YYNGEE. Trimming removed 0 bases from V and 2 bases from J, with 11 bases in between. The CDR3 is 15 amino acids.

This clone was recorded once. The chain employs TRBV6-6 and TRBJ2-4, with 11 bases matching TRBD1. Germline CDR1 and CDR2: MNHNY and SVGAGI (reference sequence). CDR3 length: 15 residues. The trim removed 4 bases at V and 8 bases at J, leaving 7 bases unmatched. The CDR3, as DNA: TGTGCCAGCAGTTCTGGGACAGGGGGAGGTCACATTCAGTACTTC. Translated: CASSSGTGGGHIQYF.

The chain joins TRBV21-1 to TRBJ1-3; no DNA check was done on the table's D call, TRBD1. TRBV21-1 is an annotated pseudogene. This CDR3 spans 17 amino acids. CDR3 residues: CASSKGVRGRVRNTIYF. The DNA for the CDR3 is TGTGCCAGCAGCAAAGGGGTCAGGGGGCGCGTAAGAAACACCATATATTTT.

J is TRBJ1-1 and V is TRBV6-5; 10 bases are shared with TRBD1. Germline lookup yields CDR1 MNHEY and CDR2 SVGAGI. The V and J ends lost 2 bases and 5 bases, in that order; junction bases with no gene match: 5. The CDR3 is made up of 15 amino acids. The CDR3 region is CASSYRTGGRTEAFF. The CDR3, as DNA: TGTGCCAGCAGTTACCGGACAGGGGGAAGGACTGAAGCTTTCTTT.

The genes are TRBV2 and TRBJ2-4; TRBD2 is a possible D gene (6 bases). The CDR3 is made up of 14 amino acids. V was cut by 7 bases and J by 6 bases, with 16 bases left in between. CDR1 and CDR2 (germline): SNHLY, FYNNEI. Here the CDR3 reads CASTLRGLRNIQYF. Written as DNA, the CDR3 is TGTGCCAGCACCCTAAGGGGACTCCGAAACATTCAGTACTTC. The variable domain in full, with the rest retrieved from reference TRBV2 and TRBJ2-4, is EPEVTQTPSHQVTQMGQEVILRCVPISNHLYFYWYRQILGQKVEFLVSFYNNEISEKSEIFDDQFSVERPDGSNFTLKIRSTKLEDSAMYFCASTLRGLRNIQYFGAGTRLSVL.

In DNA, the CDR3 is TGTGCCAGCTCACCAACACTCGGGGACGAGCAGTACTTC. Its protein product is CASSPTLGDEQYF. The chain is built from TRBV18 and TRBJ2-7, with a tentative D call TRBD2 (5 bases). This CDR3 spans 13 amino acids. V was clipped by 2 bases and J by 5 bases, with 10 bases between them. Germline V CDR1 and CDR2: KGHSH, LQKENI. Full variable domain (missing parts from reference TRBV18 and TRBJ2-7): NAGVMQNPRHLVRRRGQEARLRCSPMKGHSHVYWYRQLPEEGLKFMVYLQKENIIDESGMPKERFSAEFPKEGPSILRIQQVVRGDSAAYFCASSPTLGDEQYFGPGTRLTVT.

The rearrangement uses TRBV15 and TRBJ2-5; 7 bases are a match to TRBD2. The CDR3 consists of 15 residues. CDR1 is LNHNV, CDR2 YYDKDF, per germline (reference sequence). V lost 3 bases, J lost 2 bases, and 6 bases stayed unmatched. The CDR3 loop is CATSSQLARQETQYF. The DNA for the CDR3 is TGTGCCACCAGCAGCCAACTAGCGCGACAAGAGACCCAGTACTTC.

The chain has TRBV30 and TRBJ2-3; 10 bases are a match to TRBD2. V lost 2 bases to trimming and J lost 2 bases; unmatched junction nucleotides: 4. From germline, CDR1 is GTSNPN and CDR2 SVGIG (reference sequence). There are 15 residues in the CDR3. The CDR3 nucleotides read TGTGCCTGGAGTCCTAGCGGGGGATTCACAGATACGCAGTATTTT. The encoded protein is CAWSPSGGFTDTQYF.

The chain recombines TRBV5-1 with TRBJ2-5; 10 nucleotides line up with TRBD2. This CDR3 is 17 amino acids long. The V gene's germline CDR1 is SGHRS and CDR2 YFSETQ. Germline trimming cut 1 base from V and 4 bases from J; bases unmatched to any gene: 10. The CDR3 DNA reads as TGCGCCAGCAGCTTGAGTTCGGCCAGCGGGGGGGGAGAGACCCAGTACTTC. This encodes CASSLSSASGGGETQYF.

This clone was observed a single time. The chain employs TRBV7-9 and TRBJ1-1; D unresolved. The CDR3 runs to 15 residues. CDR1 SEHNR and CDR2 FQNEAQ come from the germline V gene (reference sequence). V was pared by 4 bases and J by 1 base, with 13 bases between. The CDR3 DNA sequence: TGTGCCAGCAGCTCCACGTTAAGCCAGAACACTGAAGCTTTCTTT. Translated, it gives CASSSTLSQNTEAFF.

The chain couples TRBV6-5 to TRBJ2-7; TRBD2 is a possible D gene (6 bases). The CDR3 spans 15 residues. Trimming removed 8 bases at V and 2 bases at J, with 19 bases between. Germline V CDR1 and CDR2: MNHEY, SVGAGI. CDR3 nucleotide sequence: TGTGCCAGCCGGCCTCGACGCGGGGCGGCCTACGAGCAGTACTTC. It specifies CASRPRRGAAYEQYF.

The rearrangement links TRBV9 to TRBJ2-7; no clear D gene. Germline CDR1 SGDLS, CDR2 YYNGEE. The CDR3 has 14 residues. Trimming shortened V by 0 bases and J by 4 bases, and 11 bases separated the two germline ends. The CDR3 here is CASSVGVTVYEQYF. The CDR3 DNA is TGTGCCAGCAGCGTAGGGGTAACAGTGTACGAGCAGTACTTC.

The rearrangement joins TRBV4-2 to TRBJ2-7, with 9 nucleotides matching TRBD2. Unmatched junction bases numbered 1, after V lost 1 base and J lost 3 bases. CDR1 and CDR2 (germline): LGHNA, YNFKEQ. This CDR3 is built from 14 residues. This CDR3 is CASSQVSGSYEQYF. CDR3 sequence (DNA): TGTGCCAGCAGCCAAGTTAGCGGGAGCTACGAGCAGTACTTC.

The rearrangement joins TRBV2 to TRBJ2-1; weak D call: TRBD2 (6 bases). The CDR3 is 15 residues long. With 5 bases removed from V and 0 bases from J, the gap between germline ends came to 11 bases. Germline-derived CDR1 and CDR2 are SNHLY and FYNNEI. CDR3 sequence (DNA): TGTGCCAGCAGTACAGCGGGTTACTCCTACAATGAGCAGTTCTTC. This codes for CASSTAGYSYNEQFF.

This clone was observed a single time. J is TRBJ1-5 and V is TRBV27; 7 positions agree with TRBD1. The CDR3 totals 14 residues. CDR1 and CDR2 from the germline V gene are MNHEY and SMNVEV (reference sequence). With 3 bases clipped from V and 7 bases from J, the junction kept 6 bases outside the gene matches. CDR3: CASSFLGGEQPQHF. The DNA of the CDR3 is TGTGCCAGCAGTTTTCTAGGGGGCGAACAGCCCCAGCATTTT.

The chain links TRBV9 to TRBJ2-6, with a weak D call TRBD1 (6 bases). This CDR3 is built from 16 residues. Deletions cut 4 bases from V and 1 base from J, with 12 bases between. Looked up from germline, CDR1 is SGDLS and CDR2 is YYNGEE. The CDR3 nucleotides read TGTGCCAGCAGCTCAGGACAGACTTCTGGGGCCAACGTCCTGACTTTC. It specifies CASSSGQTSGANVLTF.

The chain has TRBV15 and TRBJ2-2; 9 bases line up with TRBD2. The CDR3 has 13 amino acids. J gave up 4 bases and V 9 bases, and 3 bases lay outside the gene matches. CDR1 LNHNV and CDR2 YYDKDF come from the germline V gene (reference sequence). CDR3 amino acids: CATSGGSTGELFF. In nucleotides, the CDR3 is TGTGCCACGAGCGGGGGGTCCACCGGGGAGCTGTTTTTT.

This clone was seen a single time. The DNA of the CDR3 is TGTGCCAGCAGCAAGGGCCCTATGGGGGGAACTGAAGCTTTCTTT. Protein sequence: CASSKGPMGGTEAFF. The V gene is TRBV5-8, the J gene TRBJ1-1; D might be TRBD1 (5 bases). The ends were cut back, 4 bases at V and 5 bases at J, with 18 bases in the middle. The CDR3 length is 15 residues. The germline CDR1 and CDR2 sequences are SGHTS and YDEGEE.

V is TRBV19 and J is TRBJ1-1; maybe TRBD1 (6 bases). V was cut by 3 bases and J by 1 base, with 12 bases left in between. The CDR3 is 15 residues long. Germline-derived CDR1 and CDR2 are LNHDA and SQIVND (reference sequence). The CDR3 DNA is TGTGCCAGTAGTATGTGGGGGGGCGGGAACACTGAAGCTTTCTTT. Translated, it gives CASSMWGGGNTEAFF.

The J gene is TRBJ1-2, the V gene TRBV6-5, with TRBD1 matching 11 bases. The germline V gene encodes CDR1 MNHEY and CDR2 SVGAGI. Losses at the gene ends were 6 bases for V and 4 bases for J; bases not matched to a gene: 4. The CDR3 runs to 14 residues. The chain's CDR3 is CASRDRGQSYGYTF. The CDR3, as DNA: TGTGCCAGCAGGGACAGGGGGCAAAGCTATGGCTACACCTTC.

The sample holds a few counts of this clone. This chain joins TRBV7-2 and TRBJ2-1; 10 bases map to TRBD1. With 7 bases clipped from V and 7 bases from J, the junction kept 7 bases outside the gene matches. The CDR3 spans 14 residues. CDR1 and CDR2 from the germline V gene are SGHTA and FQGNSA. CDR3 protein: CASTKGQGSNEQFF. The DNA of the CDR3 is TGTGCCAGCACCAAGGGACAGGGGTCGAATGAGCAGTTCTTC.